Below, one T cell receptor beta chain is given with its context. Its specificity is not known. These data belong to a study of T cell responses to AZD1222 COVID-19 vaccine. General study findings and limits: No repertoire was sampled before or during the peak T cell response, only after it.

Germline CDR1 and CDR2: SGHRS and YFSETQ. The CDR3 covers 15 residues. V shed 4 bases and J shed 2 bases, with 12 bases lying between them. Assay: immunoSEQ multiplex PCR; the TCRdb copy retains only in-frame clones and omits some. Of around 140,000 clones detected, approximately 91% appear once; the ten largest clones hold less than 1.3%. This clonotype was sampled from an adult who received the AZD1222 COVID-19 vaccine. The genes are TRBV5-1 and TRBJ2-2; D possibly corresponds to TRBD1 (6 bases). The sequences come from peripheral blood, collected 28 days after the second AZD1222 dose. DNA of the CDR3: TGCGCCAGCAGCCTCCTCAGGGGAAACACCGGGGAGCTGTTTTTT. Its protein product is CASSLLRGNTGELFF.